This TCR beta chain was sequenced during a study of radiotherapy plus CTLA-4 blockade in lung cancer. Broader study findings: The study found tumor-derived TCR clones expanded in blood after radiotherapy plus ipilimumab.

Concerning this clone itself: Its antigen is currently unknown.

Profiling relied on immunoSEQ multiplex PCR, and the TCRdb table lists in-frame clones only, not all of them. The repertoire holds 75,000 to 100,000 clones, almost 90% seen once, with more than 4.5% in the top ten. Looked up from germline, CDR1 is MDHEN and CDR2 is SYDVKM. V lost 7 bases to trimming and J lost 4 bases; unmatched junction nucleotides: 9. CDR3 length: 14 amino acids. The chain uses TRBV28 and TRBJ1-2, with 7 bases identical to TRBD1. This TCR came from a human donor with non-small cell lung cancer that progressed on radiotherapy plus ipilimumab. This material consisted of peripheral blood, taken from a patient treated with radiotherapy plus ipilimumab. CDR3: CASKIPGQPYGYTF. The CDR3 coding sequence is TGTGCCAGCAAAATCCCGGGACAGCCCTATGGCTACACCTTC.